This T cell receptor beta chain was documented in a study of blood T cell repertoires in COVID-19 (dated by TCRdb to the early 2020s). About the study as a whole: Samples from collaborators originated in the United States, Italy and Spain and spanned both the acute and convalescent phases of COVID-19. The material from the prospective study consisted of cDNA or gDNA derived from T cells, B-cell-depleted T cells, or PBMCs. The dataset comprised deeply sampled blood TCRbeta repertoires from subjects exposed to, actively infected with, or recovered from COVID-19. The repertoires were released in a freely available public database meant as a resource for research on the immune response to SARS-CoV-2. Samples came from the ongoing ImmuneRACE study (first 160 participants) plus 1,254 subjects from 6 global collaborators. Nearly every sample came with metadata listing a de-identified subject ID, COVID-19 status, age in years and sex. HLA class I and class II types, where available, came from metadata supplied by the sample provider rather than from assay-based typing.

Beyond this particular receptor, the publication reports: The quantity of clinical and demographic metadata differed by source and by participant and was supplied without curation.

The immunoSEQ Assay, a bias-controlled multiplex PCR, was used to amplify TCRbeta CDR3 regions from genomic DNA. On the study's bioinformatics: The number of nucleated cells in each sample was estimated by amplification of reference gene primers within the assay. Sequence reads were collapsed and filtered to measure the absolute abundance of every unique TCRbeta CDR3 rearrangement. For each sample, productive Simpson clonality was calculated as the square root of Simpson's diversity index over productive rearrangements. TCRdb limited this immuneACCESS table to in-frame rearrangements with V and J called. A share of clones is missing; checked studies link under half to unresolved V genes, and the rest is unexplained. V and J calls plus clone size are reproduced from that table; the DNA served to infer D and trimming. The sample yields 150,000 or so clones; approximately 86% were counted once. The ten largest clonotypes hold roughly 1.4% of the sample.

On this clone: Its antigen is unknown. No per-base quality is available; no much larger clone lies one base away.

Via the germline V gene, CDR1 is MNHNS and CDR2 SASEGT. Inclusive of the bounding cysteine and phenylalanine, the CDR3 is 16 residues long. Only the CDR3 DNA is retained, 48 bases long and in frame from the first base. V is cut by 3 bases and J by 0 bases, and the space between the germline ends is 9 bases. Whole blood was collected in K2EDTA tubes by collaborating institutions according to the institutions' own protocols. For TCRbeta analysis, collaborator samples were shipped as frozen whole blood, as isolated PBMCs, or as DNA extracted from either sample type. This receptor was obtained from a woman aged 45-59 years with acute or convalescent COVID-19. The chain is made from TRBV6-1 and TRBJ2-6, with the D gene call left open. The specimen was peripheral blood. The CDR3 region: CASSDYSNSGANVLTF. The nucleotide sequence is given as TGTGCCAGCAGTGACTACAGTAACTCTGGGGCCAACGTCCTGACTTTC.